This T cell receptor (beta chain) was identified during a study of PD-1 blockade in classical Hodgkin lymphoma. Profiling relied on immunoSEQ multiplex PCR, and the TCRdb table lists in-frame clones only, not all of them. The data contain 2,500 to 3,500 clones, roughly three quarters of them singletons. As to time point: cycle 4 day 1 (C4D1), after more than 5 weeks of nivolumab. All the patients suffered relapse after autologous stem cell transplantation, and brentuximab vedotin exposure differed. Thawed PBMCs underwent magnetic negative selection to obtain purified CD8+ T cells. Germline V CDR1 and CDR2: SGHRS, YFSETQ. Trimming took 4 bases from V and 5 from J, leaving 21 bases between them. The CDR3 loop spans 16 amino acids.

Source: CD8+ T cells from blood, taken before the fourth cycle of nivolumab. The sequence was obtained from a human donor with classical Hodgkin lymphoma. The rearrangement links TRBV5-1 to TRBJ1-1; tentatively, D is TRBD1 (6 bases). The chain's CDR3 is CASSLSPGGGRTEAFF. As DNA, the CDR3 is TGCGCCAGCAGCCTATCCCCGGGGGGGGGCCGAACTGAAGCTTTCTTT.